Presented here are 14 T cell receptor beta chains from one specimen sequenced in a study of a mutant IDH1 vaccine in newly diagnosed glioma. These receptors have no identified antigens. The repertoire was sequenced with immunoSEQ multiplex PCR; TCRdb's copy has only in-frame clones and lacks some. The sample has about 67,000 clones, about 91% seen once. The time point is: week 11, during vaccination. Each dose delivered 300 ug of mutant IDH1 20-mer peptide subcutaneously with imiquimod. Material: PBMCs, obtained from a glioma patient whose treatment included an IDH1 peptide vaccine. These receptors all come from a man aged 40-49 years with glioma.

The chain couples TRBV5-1 to TRBJ1-1, with D hard to call. The CDR3 is made up of 15 amino acids. Germline lookup yields CDR1 SGHRS and CDR2 YFSETQ. V lost 3 bases, J lost 1 base, and 13 bases lay in between. This CDR3 reads CASSSFRGRNTEAFF. The CDR3 DNA follows: TGCGCCAGCAGCTCCTTTCGAGGAAGGAACACTGAAGCTTTCTTT.

V is TRBV27 and J is TRBJ1-5; unclear D gene. The CDR3 contains 15 residues. V was pared by 0 bases and J by 0 bases, with 6 bases between. CDR1 MNHEY and CDR2 SMNVEV come from the germline V gene (reference sequence). The CDR3 spells CASSLSPASNQPQHF. The CDR3 DNA is TGTGCCAGCAGTTTATCGCCGGCTAGCAATCAGCCCCAGCATTTT.

The CDR3, as DNA: TGTGCCAGCAGTGAATGGCAGGGGACAAACTACGAGCAGTACGTC. Amino acid sequence: CASSEWQGTNYEQYV. The rearrangement uses TRBV6-1 and TRBJ2-7, with D tentatively TRBD1 (6 bases). The CDR3 runs 15 residues. Germline assignment: CDR1 MNHNS and CDR2 SASEGT. Trimming removed 2 bases from V and 3 bases from J, with 14 bases in between.

This chain joins TRBV5-1 and TRBJ2-7; TRBD2 is a possible D gene (5 bases). The CDR3 has 16 residues. Trimming shortened V by 4 bases and J by 4 bases, and 21 bases separated the two germline ends. Germline loops: CDR1 SGHRS, CDR2 YFSETQ. CDR3 DNA: TGCGCCAGCAGCCTAAACCAGGAGGCGAGCATGTACGAGCAGTACTTC. This codes for CASSLNQEASMYEQYF.

The chain recombines TRBV5-1 with TRBJ2-1; the match to TRBD2 covers 14 bases. Germline loops: CDR1 SGHRS, CDR2 YFSETQ. The CDR3 sequence is 16 residues long. The J segment lost 7 bases and the V segment lost 0 bases, leaving 3 bases of the junction unmatched. Here the CDR3 reads CASSLEGLAGENEQFF. The CDR3 coding sequence is TGCGCCAGCAGCTTGGAGGGACTAGCGGGAGAAAATGAGCAGTTCTTC.

The genes are TRBV18 and TRBJ1-3; TRBD1 matches at 7 bases. Germline CDR1 reads KGHSH; CDR2 reads LQKENI. J gave up 1 base and V 3 bases, and 6 bases lay outside the gene matches. The CDR3 has 16 residues. The CDR3 DNA reads as TGTGCCAGCTCACCCTCCGGGACAGTTTCTGGAAACACCATATATTTT. Translated, it gives CASSPSGTVSGNTIYF. Filled out from reference TRBV18 and TRBJ1-3, the complete variable domain reads NAGVMQNPRHLVRRRGQEARLRCSPMKGHSHVYWYRQLPEEGLKFMVYLQKENIIDESGMPKERFSAEFPKEGPSILRIQQVVRGDSAAYFCASSPSGTVSGNTIYFGEGSWLTVV.

This clone was observed a few times. This sequence joins TRBV30 and TRBJ1-6; no clear D. The germline V gene has CDR1 GTSNPN and CDR2 SVGIG (reference sequence). This CDR3 is built from 13 residues. Trimming took 1 base from V and 5 from J, leaving 6 bases between them. CDR3 DNA: TGTGCCTGGAGTGAGTTAGATAATTCACCCCTCCACTTT. The encoded protein is CAWSELDNSPLHF.

This chain's CDR3 is CASSQQGYSYNSPLHF. DNA of the CDR3: TGTGCCAGCAGTCAGCAGGGTTACTCCTATAATTCACCCCTCCACTTT. The chain carries TRBV6-6 and TRBJ1-6, with D perhaps TRBD1 (5 bases). With 5 bases removed from V and 0 bases from J, the gap between germline ends came to 11 bases. The CDR3 totals 16 residues. Per germline, CDR1 MNHNY and CDR2 SVGAGI (reference sequence).

The rearrangement links TRBV28 to TRBJ1-2, with D perhaps TRBD1 (5 bases). The CDR3 is made up of 16 amino acids. V was pared by 8 bases and J by 4 bases, with 23 bases between. CDR1 MDHEN and CDR2 SYDVKM come from the germline V gene. The CDR3 is CASARGYLGGTYGYTF. The CDR3 DNA reads as TGTGCCAGCGCCAGAGGATATTTAGGTGGGACCTATGGCTACACCTTC.

In this sample, this clone turned up once. One end of the junction is discordant with germline, which a read error may explain. This chain uses TRBV7-3 with TRBJ2-5, with 9 bases matching TRBD1. Looked up from germline, CDR1 is SGHTA and CDR2 is FQGTGA. The CDR3 has 14 amino acids. The CDR3 reads CASSLTGGGETQYF. The CDR3, as DNA: TGTGCCAGCAGCCTAACAGGGGGCGGTGAGACCCAGTACTTC. Using reference TRBV7-3 and TRBJ2-5 for the parts outside the CDR3, the full variable domain is GAGVSQTPSNKVTEKGKYVELRCDPISGHTALYWYRQSLGQGPEFLIYFQGTGAADDSGLPNDRFFAVRPEGSVSTLKIQRTERGDSAVYLCASSLTGGGETQYFGPGTRLLVL.

The CDR3 DNA sequence: TGTGCCAGCAGGGGGACTAGCGGCTCCTCCTACGAGCAGTACTTC. This gives the protein CASRGTSGSSYEQYF. J is TRBJ2-7 and V is TRBV6-1; 11 bases are shared with TRBD2. After removal of 6 bases from V and 0 bases from J, the junction contained 4 bases not matched to a gene. The germline V gene has CDR1 MNHNS and CDR2 SASEGT. This CDR3 is built from 15 residues.

The chain is built from TRBV6-5 and TRBJ2-7; no clear D. The ends were cut back, 5 bases at V and 3 bases at J, with 14 bases in the middle. From germline, CDR1 is MNHEY and CDR2 SVGAGI. CDR3 length: 14 residues. The CDR3 DNA is TGTGCCAGCAGTCCTTCTCAGAGTGGCTACGAGCAGTACTTC. Translating gives CASSPSQSGYEQYF.

The chain carries TRBV30 and TRBJ1-1; D gene ambiguous. The CDR3 is 14 amino acids. Germline CDR1 GTSNPN, CDR2 SVGIG (reference sequence). The V gene lost 3 bases and the J gene lost 4 bases, with 15 bases spanning the gap. In nucleotides, the CDR3 is TGTGCCTGGAGCTTCCGGGCCAAGGTCACTGAAGCTTTCTTT. It specifies CAWSFRAKVTEAFF.

The V and J genes are TRBV10-2 and TRBJ2-5, with 11 positions matching TRBD2. There are 18 residues in the CDR3. The ends lost 3 bases at V and 2 bases at J; junction bases unmatched: 11. The germline V gene has CDR1 WSHSY and CDR2 SAAADI. CDR3 region: CASSDLAGGRRVQETQYF. CDR3 nucleotide sequence: TGCGCCAGCAGTGACCTAGCGGGGGGCCGTCGAGTTCAAGAGACCCAGTACTTC.